Listed below are T cell receptor beta chains from one sample, sequenced in a study of blood T cell repertoires in COVID-19. Assay used: immunoSEQ multiplex PCR; TCRdb lists only in-frame clones, some missing. The top ten clones hold roughly 2% of a sample with 250,000 to 350,000 clones, 87% of them seen once. The sequencing sample was made of peripheral blood. The receptors were sampled from a woman between 45 and 60 years old who had recovered from COVID-19. Each CDR3 is given with its conserved first and last residue. D genes are given only for firm matches. Part of the rows lack a size; the others show once, few, many or a class for expanded clones.

abundance: -; d_gene: TRBD1; v_gene: TRBV6-5; j_gene: TRBJ2-1; CDR3nt: TGTGCCAGCAGTTTTTCCGGGACAGACAATGAGCAGTTCTTC; CDR3aa: CASSFSGTDNEQFF
abundance: -; d_gene: -; v_gene: TRBV7-9; j_gene: TRBJ2-4; CDR3nt: TGTGCCAGCAGAGGCGAGGGCTACATTCAGTACTTC; CDR3aa: CASRGEGYIQYF
abundance: -; d_gene: TRBD1; v_gene: TRBV19; j_gene: TRBJ1-2; CDR3nt: TGTGCCAGTAGTATGGGGACAGGTTACGGGGGCTATGGCTACACCTTC; CDR3aa: CASSMGTGYGGYGYTF
abundance: -; d_gene: TRBD1; v_gene: TRBV24-1; j_gene: TRBJ2-3; CDR3nt: TGTGCCACCAGTGATGAGCCGACAGGGTTAGGAACAGATACGCAGTATTTT; CDR3aa: CATSDEPTGLGTDTQYF
abundance: -; d_gene: TRBD1; v_gene: TRBV2; j_gene: TRBJ1-5; CDR3nt: TGTGCCAGCAGTTTCTGGACAGGGGGGGGATCCCATCAGCCCCAGCATTTT; CDR3aa: CASSFWTGGGSHQPQHF
abundance: few; d_gene: -; v_gene: TRBV5-4; j_gene: TRBJ1-2; CDR3nt: TGTGCCAGCAGCTTGATAGGGGCTAACTATGGCTACACCTTC; CDR3aa: CASSLIGANYGYTF
abundance: -; d_gene: -; v_gene: TRBV11-2; j_gene: TRBJ2-1; CDR3nt: TGTGCCAGCAGCTTCTCTAGAATCGATCGTCATGAGCAGTTCTTC; CDR3aa: CASSFSRIDRHEQFF
abundance: once; d_gene: -; v_gene: TRBV19; j_gene: TRBJ2-2; CDR3nt: TGTGCCAGTAGTATCTCCAGGGTAACCGGGGAGCTGTTTTTT; CDR3aa: CASSISRVTGELFF
abundance: -; d_gene: -; v_gene: TRBV6-5; j_gene: TRBJ1-2; CDR3nt: TGTGCCAGCAGCCGGCTGGTCCGGGGGGGCTATGGCTACACCTTC; CDR3aa: CASSRLVRGGYGYTF
abundance: -; d_gene: TRBD1; v_gene: TRBV11-2; j_gene: TRBJ1-3; CDR3nt: TGTGCCAGCCACAGGGGGGCCCACTCTGGAAACACCATATATTTT; CDR3aa: CASHRGAHSGNTIYF
abundance: -; d_gene: -; v_gene: TRBV10-3; j_gene: TRBJ1-1; CDR3nt: TGTGCCATCAGTGCCCACAATCAAGCTGAAGCTTTCTTT; CDR3aa: CAISAHNQAEAFF
abundance: -; d_gene: -; v_gene: TRBV6-6; j_gene: TRBJ2-7; CDR3nt: TGTGCCAGCACCTTGGACATCCGCCACGAGCAGTACTTC; CDR3aa: CASTLDIRHEQYF
abundance: -; d_gene: TRBD2; v_gene: TRBV4-2; j_gene: TRBJ2-7; CDR3nt: TGTGCCAGCAGCCAAGAGCGGACTAGCGGATACGAGCAGTACTTC; CDR3aa: CASSQERTSGYEQYF
abundance: once; d_gene: TRBD2; v_gene: TRBV19; j_gene: TRBJ2-1; CDR3nt: TGTGCCAGTAGTAGACGGCTCGCGGGACTAGCGGGAAATGAGCAGTTCTTC; CDR3aa: CASSRRLAGLAGNEQFF
abundance: -; d_gene: -; v_gene: TRBV21-1; j_gene: TRBJ2-1; CDR3nt: TGTGCCAGCAGCATAGGGAGTGGGACTAGCGCCAACAATGAGCAGTTCTTC; CDR3aa: CASSIGSGTSANNEQFF
abundance: -; d_gene: TRBD1; v_gene: TRBV11-2; j_gene: TRBJ1-1; CDR3nt: TGTGCCAGCAGTTATACCGGGACAGGGATCACTGAAGCTTTCTTT; CDR3aa: CASSYTGTGITEAFF
abundance: -; d_gene: -; v_gene: TRBV19; j_gene: TRBJ1-3; CDR3nt: TGTGCCAGCACTTGGACAGTCCCGATCTCTGGAAACACCATATATTTT; CDR3aa: CASTWTVPISGNTIYF
abundance: -; d_gene: -; v_gene: TRBV6-2/TRBV6-3; j_gene: TRBJ1-5; CDR3nt: TGTGCCAGCAGTTACTCGGCGGGTGGTCAGCCCCAGCATTTT; CDR3aa: CASSYSAGGQPQHF
abundance: -; d_gene: TRBD1; v_gene: TRBV5-8; j_gene: TRBJ2-7; CDR3nt: TGTGCCAGCAGCCTGGGACAGTATTACTCCTACGAGCAGTACTTC; CDR3aa: CASSLGQYYSYEQYF
abundance: -; d_gene: -; v_gene: TRBV7-2; j_gene: TRBJ2-1; CDR3nt: TGTGCCAGCAGCTTTAGCCGGAGCTCCTACAATGAGCAGTTCTTC; CDR3aa: CASSFSRSSYNEQFF
abundance: -; d_gene: -; v_gene: TRBV28; j_gene: TRBJ2-1; CDR3nt: TGTGCCAGCAGCAAAGTTTCGAGGAATGAGCAGTTCTTC; CDR3aa: CASSKVSRNEQFF
abundance: -; d_gene: -; v_gene: TRBV18; j_gene: TRBJ1-2; CDR3nt: TGTGCCAGCTCACCCCTGATTAGTCCTAACTATGGCTACACCTTC; CDR3aa: CASSPLISPNYGYTF
abundance: -; d_gene: TRBD2; v_gene: TRBV5-1; j_gene: TRBJ2-7; CDR3nt: TGCGCCAGCAGCTCGGGACTAGCTGGGAAGCAGTACTTC; CDR3aa: CASSSGLAGKQYF
abundance: few; d_gene: TRBD1; v_gene: TRBV3-1/TRBV3-2; j_gene: TRBJ1-6; CDR3nt: TGTGCCAGCAGCCCAGAGGAGGGGGCGGGTTCACCCCTCCACTTT; CDR3aa: CASSPEEGAGSPLHF
abundance: -; d_gene: TRBD1; v_gene: TRBV28; j_gene: TRBJ1-2; CDR3nt: TGTGCCAGCAGTTTATTAGTATTATCGGGACAGGGTGCTTATGGCTACACCTTC; CDR3aa: CASSLLVLSGQGAYGYTF
abundance: -; d_gene: -; v_gene: TRBV4-1; j_gene: TRBJ1-2; CDR3nt: TGCGCCAGCAGCCAAGAGGGGTGGACAGTTAACTATGGCTACACCTTC; CDR3aa: CASSQEGWTVNYGYTF
abundance: -; d_gene: -; v_gene: TRBV5-1; j_gene: TRBJ1-1; CDR3nt: TGCGCCAGCAGCTTGACGAAGGGGTTCGGGACTGAAGCTTTCTTT; CDR3aa: CASSLTKGFGTEAFF
abundance: -; d_gene: -; v_gene: TRBV6-1; j_gene: TRBJ1-2; CDR3nt: TGTGCCAGCAGTGAAGGGGGCCCCGATGTTTATGGCTACACCTTC; CDR3aa: CASSEGGPDVYGYTF
abundance: -; d_gene: -; v_gene: TRBV18; j_gene: TRBJ2-1; CDR3nt: TGTGCCAGCTCACCACGAAGGAGCTCCTACAATGAGCAGTTCTTC; CDR3aa: CASSPRRSSYNEQFF
abundance: -; d_gene: TRBD2; v_gene: TRBV4-2; j_gene: TRBJ2-7; CDR3nt: TGTGCCAGCAGCCGCGCTACTAGCGGGATCTACGAGCAGTACTTC; CDR3aa: CASSRATSGIYEQYF
abundance: -; d_gene: -; v_gene: TRBV6-4; j_gene: TRBJ2-3; CDR3nt: TGTGCCAGCAGGCGCGGAGGGAACACAGATACGCAGTATTTT; CDR3aa: CASRRGGNTDTQYF
abundance: -; d_gene: -; v_gene: TRBV7-9; j_gene: TRBJ2-7; CDR3nt: TGTGCCAGCAGCTTAGGTCCTTTCTACGAGCAGTACTTC; CDR3aa: CASSLGPFYEQYF
abundance: -; d_gene: -; v_gene: TRBV5-5; j_gene: TRBJ1-2; CDR3nt: TGTGCCAGCAGCTTGGGGCATACGGGTGGAAGGTATGGCTACACCTTC; CDR3aa: CASSLGHTGGRYGYTF
abundance: -; d_gene: -; v_gene: TRBV27; j_gene: TRBJ2-3; CDR3nt: TGTGCCAGCAGTAACCCCTTAGCGGAAGGGAGCACAGATACGCAGTATTTT; CDR3aa: CASSNPLAEGSTDTQYF
abundance: -; d_gene: -; v_gene: TRBV19; j_gene: TRBJ1-2; CDR3nt: TGTGCCAGTAGTATAGATCTGGAGGGAGGTCCTAATGGCTACACCTTC; CDR3aa: CASSIDLEGGPNGYTF
abundance: -; d_gene: TRBD1; v_gene: TRBV28; j_gene: TRBJ1-2; CDR3nt: TGTGCCAGCACCGAAAGGACAGGTTCTAACTATGGCTACACCTTC; CDR3aa: CASTERTGSNYGYTF
abundance: -; d_gene: -; v_gene: TRBV6-4; j_gene: TRBJ2-2; CDR3nt: TGTGCCAGCAGTGCCCAGGGGTTCCCCAACACCGGGGAGCTGTTTTTT; CDR3aa: CASSAQGFPNTGELFF
abundance: -; d_gene: -; v_gene: TRBV10-3; j_gene: TRBJ1-2; CDR3nt: TGTGCCACCAGGTTCGGGGGGGGAGATGCTAACTATGGCTACACCTTC; CDR3aa: CATRFGGGDANYGYTF
abundance: -; d_gene: -; v_gene: TRBV7-9; j_gene: TRBJ1-1; CDR3nt: TGTGCCAGCAGCCCCTGGACCGCTCCGGAGGGTGAAGCTTTCTTT; CDR3aa: CASSPWTAPEGEAFF
abundance: -; d_gene: -; v_gene: TRBV5-1; j_gene: TRBJ2-7; CDR3nt: TGCGCCAGCAGCCAGCAGGTTTACTCCTACGAGCAGTACTTC; CDR3aa: CASSQQVYSYEQYF
abundance: -; d_gene: -; v_gene: TRBV27; j_gene: TRBJ1-5; CDR3nt: TGTGCCAGCAGTTGGGGGGTGGGAGGACAGCCCCAGCATTTT; CDR3aa: CASSWGVGGQPQHF
abundance: -; d_gene: -; v_gene: TRBV6-5; j_gene: TRBJ1-1; CDR3nt: TGTGCCAGCAGTCCCCGACCGGGAACAAGTGAAGCTTTCTTT; CDR3aa: CASSPRPGTSEAFF
abundance: few; d_gene: -; v_gene: TRBV2; j_gene: TRBJ2-1; CDR3nt: TGTGCCGGATCCGTACAGGGATCTAGGTTTTATGAGCAGTTCTTC; CDR3aa: CAGSVQGSRFYEQFF
abundance: -; d_gene: -; v_gene: TRBV2; j_gene: TRBJ2-1; CDR3nt: TGTGCCAGCAGCCTCCGGGGGGCCCCCAATGAGCAGTTCTTC; CDR3aa: CASSLRGAPNEQFF
abundance: -; d_gene: TRBD2; v_gene: TRBV10-3; j_gene: TRBJ2-5; CDR3nt: TGTGCCATCAGTCAGACCGTGCCGGGACTAGCGGGGGGGCTACAAGAGACCCAGTACTTC; CDR3aa: CAISQTVPGLAGGLQETQYF
abundance: once; d_gene: TRBD1; v_gene: TRBV10-3; j_gene: TRBJ1-4; CDR3nt: TGTGCCATCAGTCGGGGACAGGGAAGGTCTAATGAAAAACTGTTTTTT; CDR3aa: CAISRGQGRSNEKLFF
abundance: -; d_gene: TRBD1; v_gene: TRBV30; j_gene: TRBJ2-1; CDR3nt: TGTGCCTGGAGCCAGGGACAGTCCGAACGGGATGAGCAGTTCTTC; CDR3aa: CAWSQGQSERDEQFF
abundance: -; d_gene: -; v_gene: TRBV11-2; j_gene: TRBJ2-7; CDR3nt: TGTGCCAGCAGCTTAGTAGGTGGCGGGGGCTTAAGCTCCTACGAGCAGTACTTC; CDR3aa: CASSLVGGGGLSSYEQYF
abundance: -; d_gene: TRBD1; v_gene: TRBV7-9; j_gene: TRBJ1-2; CDR3nt: TGTGCCAGCAGCCCAGACCGGGACAGGCGTTACGCGTATGCTGGCTACACCTTC; CDR3aa: CASSPDRDRRYAYAGYTF
abundance: -; d_gene: -; v_gene: TRBV29-1; j_gene: TRBJ2-4; CDR3nt: TGCAGCGTTGAGACTTCCTGGGGCCAAAACATTCAGTACTTC; CDR3aa: CSVETSWGQNIQYF
abundance: -; d_gene: -; v_gene: TRBV28; j_gene: TRBJ2-7; CDR3nt: TGTGCCAGCAGTTTAGTATCTGGGGGCGTCGGGGAGCAGTACTTC; CDR3aa: CASSLVSGGVGEQYF
abundance: -; d_gene: TRBD1; v_gene: TRBV14; j_gene: TRBJ1-2; CDR3nt: TGTGCCAGCAGCCGATTTCCGGGACAGGGGGCGCAAGGCTACACCTTC; CDR3aa: CASSRFPGQGAQGYTF
abundance: -; d_gene: -; v_gene: TRBV6-5; j_gene: TRBJ1-2; CDR3nt: TGTGCCGCGGGGTGGGCGTATGGCTACACCTTC; CDR3aa: CAAGWAYGYTF
abundance: -; d_gene: -; v_gene: TRBV19; j_gene: TRBJ1-3; CDR3nt: TGTGCCAGTAGTAAAGAAGCGGGGCAGTCTGGAAACACCATATATTTT; CDR3aa: CASSKEAGQSGNTIYF
abundance: -; d_gene: TRBD1; v_gene: TRBV12-3/TRBV12-4; j_gene: TRBJ1-2; CDR3nt: TGTGCCAGCAGTCTGGGGACAGATGGCTACACCTTC; CDR3aa: CASSLGTDGYTF
abundance: -; d_gene: -; v_gene: TRBV6-5; j_gene: TRBJ1-2; CDR3nt: TGTGCCAGCAGTTACGCAGGGGCTCCTGCCTATGGCTACACCTTC; CDR3aa: CASSYAGAPAYGYTF
abundance: -; d_gene: TRBD1; v_gene: TRBV10-3; j_gene: TRBJ1-4; CDR3nt: TGTGCCACCAAAAACGGAGACAGGGGGTCGGGTGAAAAACTGTTTTTT; CDR3aa: CATKNGDRGSGEKLFF
abundance: once; d_gene: TRBD2; v_gene: TRBV4-3; j_gene: TRBJ2-5; CDR3nt: TGCGCCAGCAGCCCGCGGGCGGGGGGCAGAGAGACCCAGTACTTC; CDR3aa: CASSPRAGGRETQYF
abundance: -; d_gene: -; v_gene: TRBV21-1; j_gene: TRBJ2-1; CDR3nt: TGTGCCAGCAGCAAAGTGAACCGACGACTAGCGGATAACAATGAGCAGTTCTTC; CDR3aa: CASSKVNRRLADNNEQFF
abundance: -; d_gene: -; v_gene: TRBV27; j_gene: TRBJ2-7; CDR3nt: TGTGCCAGCAGTCCACAAGGGGGAGAGCAGTACTTC; CDR3aa: CASSPQGGEQYF